What follows is one T cell receptor beta chain and its context. What this receptor recognizes is not known. The CDR3 end shows no conserved phenylalanine or tryptophan, and so a read error is likely. The data were obtained in a study of Graves' ophthalmopathy and Graves' hyperthyroidism (dated by TCRdb to the late 2010s). With respect to the entire study: Peripheral blood was collected before any treatment was given, at the time of initial diagnosis. To tell Graves' ophthalmopathy apart from Graves' hyperthyroidism, and to predict which patients would progress to ophthalmopathy, the study relied on TCR beta repertoire signatures. In total, approximately 140 blood samples were TCR-sequenced: fewer than 50 ophthalmopathy, some 80 hyperthyroidism and some 17 hyperthyroidism-to-ophthalmopathy patients. To explore V-J signatures that separate ophthalmopathy from hyperthyroidism, a discovery set of 95 to 100 patients was enrolled, consisting of 43 with ophthalmopathy and around 57 with stable hyperthyroidism. For independent validation, a separate cohort was made up of roughly 19 hyperthyroidism patients plus 17 patients who later progressed from hyperthyroidism to ophthalmopathy. In a handful of hyperthyroidism patients, the T-cell repertoire of thyroid tissue was compared with the T-cell repertoire of blood. Following sampling, methimazole starting at 30 mg daily was administered to hyperthyroidism patients, and high-dose intravenous methylprednisolone was administered to ophthalmopathy patients. For training and testing, the 100 or so patients in the discovery cohort were randomly divided in a 7:3 ratio. What the authors observed across the whole study: Most expanded thyroid clonotypes with frequency above 0.001 were also detected in blood, suggesting blood repertoires may reflect the thyroid immune response. No statistical method was used to set the sample size in advance, and the investigators knew which group each participant was assigned to. In validation, the model predicted ophthalmopathy progression with 70.59% sensitivity and 72% to 80% specificity; some 13 predicted patients were CT-confirmed with GO in a median of about 7.1 months. The 13-signature model separated ophthalmopathy from stable hyperthyroidism with approximately 90% sensitivity and around 81% specificity in cross-validation, and 80%/75% in the test set.

V lost 3 bases and J lost 5 bases; the stretch between them is 17 bases long. Both ends counted, the CDR3 spans 16 residues. CDR3 DNA only is kept here, 48 bases in frame from base 1. Looking up the germline V gene yields CDR1 SGHRS and CDR2 YFSETQ. For repertoire sequencing, TCR beta CDR3 regions were amplified from RNA transcripts. HTBI primers and the Qiagen OneStep RT-PCR kit were used in a first-round RT-PCR, which was followed by a second-round multiplex PCR, size selection and purification. Libraries were sequenced paired-end with 100 bp reads on an Illumina HiSeq2000. As for how the authors treated the data: SOAPnuke was used to process the reads, throwing out any read that had adapters, had uncalled bases, had a mean Phred below 15, or lacked an exact constant-primer or identifier match. COPE v1.2.5 was used to merge the high-quality paired reads. Unique nucleotide sequences were defined as clonotypes and aligned to IMGT TRB V, D and J references using MiTCR v1.1. Only V-J combinations with frequency above 0.0001 were analysed, covering approximately 99% of repertoires. For each V-J combination, a TCR clonal expansion and chaos score was defined as F50 clonal expansion divided by the chaos observed in the TCRdist matrix. Features were reduced by Welch's t-statistics and random forest to approximately 12 V-J combinations, which fed a naive Bayes classifier. Thyroid-blood repertoire similarity was quantified with the Morisita-Horn index. Using fastp trimming at Q25 and MiXCR clonotype assembly, TCRdb reanalyzed the public sequencing data and kept in-frame beta chains. Duplicate CDR3 protein sequences are folded into a single record with the most common DNA and genes. Here the V and J calls rest on TCRdb's processing, not on the authors' analysis. Recorded for this sample are about 480,000 distinct CDR3 sequences; around an eighth of them occurred a single time. The ten largest clones add up to 9.8% of the sample.

Ophthalmopathy patients had moderately to severely active disease, Clinical Activity Score of at least 3, NOSPECS grade of at least 4, and disease duration under 3 months. Patients were excluded if they had other autoimmune diseases, uncontrolled infections, pregnancy or lactation. Clinical symptoms, serum thyroxine, TRAb, thyroid ultrasound and orbital computed tomography were used for diagnosis. PBMCs were isolated from about 9 ml of fresh peripheral blood by Ficoll-Paque density gradient centrifugation. Total RNA was extracted with Trizol reagent and quality-checked on an Agilent 2100 Bioanalyzer.

The sequenced material came from blood. The clonotype was recovered from a woman aged 25-40 years with Graves' ophthalmopathy. Donor details come from another sample of the same person, matched by shared clones. The V gene is TRBV5-1 and the J gene is TRBJ2-2; the D match is possibly TRBD1 or TRBD2, with 5 bases aligned in each. The sequenced DNA is TGCGCCAGCAGCTCCGGACACGGGGCTGAGACCGGGGAGCTGTTTGTT. This sequence encodes CASSSGHGAETGELFV.